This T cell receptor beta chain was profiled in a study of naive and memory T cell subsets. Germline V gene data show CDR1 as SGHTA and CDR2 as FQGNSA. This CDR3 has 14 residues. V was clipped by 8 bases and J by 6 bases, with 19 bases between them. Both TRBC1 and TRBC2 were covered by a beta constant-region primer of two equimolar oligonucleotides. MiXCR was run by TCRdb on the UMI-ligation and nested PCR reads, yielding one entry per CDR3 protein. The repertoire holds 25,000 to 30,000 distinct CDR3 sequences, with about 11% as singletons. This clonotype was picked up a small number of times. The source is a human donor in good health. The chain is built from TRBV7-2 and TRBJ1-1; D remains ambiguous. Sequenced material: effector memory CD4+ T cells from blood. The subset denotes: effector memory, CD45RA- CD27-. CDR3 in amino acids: CASETYLRRAEAFF. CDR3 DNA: TGTGCCAGCGAGACGTATCTCAGGCGAGCTGAAGCTTTCTTT.